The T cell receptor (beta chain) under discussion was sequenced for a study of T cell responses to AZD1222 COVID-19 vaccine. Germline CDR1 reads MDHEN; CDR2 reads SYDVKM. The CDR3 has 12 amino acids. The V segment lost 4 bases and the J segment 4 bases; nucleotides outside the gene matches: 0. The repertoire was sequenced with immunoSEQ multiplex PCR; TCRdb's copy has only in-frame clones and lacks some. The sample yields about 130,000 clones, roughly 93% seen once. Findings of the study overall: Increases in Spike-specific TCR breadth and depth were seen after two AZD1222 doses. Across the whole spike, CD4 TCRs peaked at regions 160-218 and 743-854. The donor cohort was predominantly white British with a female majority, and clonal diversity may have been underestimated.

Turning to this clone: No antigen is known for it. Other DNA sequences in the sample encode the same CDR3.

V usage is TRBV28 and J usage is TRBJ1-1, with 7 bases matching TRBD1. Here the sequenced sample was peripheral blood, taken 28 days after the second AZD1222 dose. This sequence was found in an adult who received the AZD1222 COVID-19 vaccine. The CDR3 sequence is CASSSGGTEAFF. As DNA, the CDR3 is TGTGCCAGCAGTTCAGGGGGCACTGAAGCTTTCTTT.